Detailed here is one T cell receptor beta chain. The second PCR ran roughly 6 to 12 cycles with a sample-barcoded 5' primer and J-beta primers. One entry per CDR3 protein, called by TCRdb with MiXCR from the 5' RACE reads. The table records about 680,000 distinct CDR3 sequences, 49% of them present only once. CDR1 and CDR2 (germline): MNHEY, SVGEGT. Trimming at V came to 2 bases and at J to 4 bases, leaving 6 bases not matched to a gene. The CDR3 is made up of 16 amino acids. This record comes from a study of blood T cells in healthy people across ages. With each sample, at least 6 micrograms of total RNA were extracted.

The chain joins TRBV6-2 or TRBV6-3 to TRBJ2-5; TRBD2 aligns across 11 bases. The sequencing sample was made of blood. The sequence was collected from a woman aged 55-69 years in good health. For the CDR3, the DNA is TGTGCCAGCAGTTACGAACTAGCGGGAGTACCAGAGACCCAGTACTTC. It is translated as CASSYELAGVPETQYF.